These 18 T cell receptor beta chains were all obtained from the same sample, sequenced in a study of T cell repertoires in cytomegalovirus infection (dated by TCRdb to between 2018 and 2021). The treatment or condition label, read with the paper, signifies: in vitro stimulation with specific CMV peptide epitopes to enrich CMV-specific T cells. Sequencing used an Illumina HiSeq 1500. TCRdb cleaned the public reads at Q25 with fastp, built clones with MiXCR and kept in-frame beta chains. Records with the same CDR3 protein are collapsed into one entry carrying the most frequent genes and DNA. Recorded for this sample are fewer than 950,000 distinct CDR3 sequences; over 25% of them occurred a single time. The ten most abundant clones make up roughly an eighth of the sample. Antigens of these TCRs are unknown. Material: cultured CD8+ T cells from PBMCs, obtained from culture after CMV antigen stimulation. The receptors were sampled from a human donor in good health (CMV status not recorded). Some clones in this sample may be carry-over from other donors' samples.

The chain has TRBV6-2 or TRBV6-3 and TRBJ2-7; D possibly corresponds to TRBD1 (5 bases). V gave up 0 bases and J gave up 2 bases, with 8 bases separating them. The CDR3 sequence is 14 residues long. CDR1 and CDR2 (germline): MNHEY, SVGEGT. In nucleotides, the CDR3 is TGTGCCAGCAGTTACTCGATCAGGGCCTACGAGCAGTACGTC. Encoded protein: CASSYSIRAYEQYV.

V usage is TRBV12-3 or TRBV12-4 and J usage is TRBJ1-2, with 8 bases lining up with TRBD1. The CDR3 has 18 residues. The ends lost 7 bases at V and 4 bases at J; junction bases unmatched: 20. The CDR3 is CASTIEPGQGLDSYGYTF. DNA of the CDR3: TGTGCCAGCACTATCGAACCCGGACAGGGATTGGATTCCTATGGCTACACCTTC.

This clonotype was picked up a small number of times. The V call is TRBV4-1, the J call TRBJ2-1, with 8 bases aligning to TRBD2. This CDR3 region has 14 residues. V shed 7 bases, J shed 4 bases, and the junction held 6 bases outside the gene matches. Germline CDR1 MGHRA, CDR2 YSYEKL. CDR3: CASNLGGEYNEQFF. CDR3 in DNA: TGCGCCAGCAATCTCGGGGGGGAATACAATGAGCAGTTCTTC.

CDR3 nucleotide sequence: TGCAGCGTGGACGGAACTAGCGGGGGGGCCTACGAGCAGTACTTC. Its translation: CSVDGTSGGAYEQYF. This chain connects TRBV29-1 to TRBJ2-7; 13 bases map to TRBD2. Germline CDR1 is SQVTM and CDR2 is ANQGSEA. V was clipped by 6 bases and J by 2 bases; unmatched bases: 7. The CDR3 loop spans 15 amino acids.

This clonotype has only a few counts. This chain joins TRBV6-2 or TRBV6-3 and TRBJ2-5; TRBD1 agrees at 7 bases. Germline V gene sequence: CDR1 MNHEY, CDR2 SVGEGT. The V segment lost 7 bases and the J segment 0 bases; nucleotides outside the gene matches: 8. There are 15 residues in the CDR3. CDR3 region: CASNGQDSYQETQYF. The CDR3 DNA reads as TGTGCCAGCAATGGACAGGACAGTTACCAAGAGACCCAGTACTTC.

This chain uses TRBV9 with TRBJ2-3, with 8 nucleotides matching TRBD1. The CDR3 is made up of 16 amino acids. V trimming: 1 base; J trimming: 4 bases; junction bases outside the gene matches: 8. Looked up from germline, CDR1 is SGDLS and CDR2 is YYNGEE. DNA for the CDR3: TGTGCCAGCAGCGTACACCAAGGACAGGGACCAGATACGCAGTATTTT. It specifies CASSVHQGQGPDTQYF.

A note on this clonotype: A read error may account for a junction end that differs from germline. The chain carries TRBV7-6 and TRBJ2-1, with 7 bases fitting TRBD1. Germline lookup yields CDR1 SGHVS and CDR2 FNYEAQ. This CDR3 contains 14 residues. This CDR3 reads CTSSEMGQPIEQFF. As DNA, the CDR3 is TGTACCAGCAGCGAAATGGGACAGCCTATTGAGCAGTTCTTC.

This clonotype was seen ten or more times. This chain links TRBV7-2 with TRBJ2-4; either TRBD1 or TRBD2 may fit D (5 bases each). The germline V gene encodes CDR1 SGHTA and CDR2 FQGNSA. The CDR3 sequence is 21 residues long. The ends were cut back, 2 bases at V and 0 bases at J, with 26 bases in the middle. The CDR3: CASSLRSGRAALPLAKNIQYF. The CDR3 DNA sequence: TGTGCCAGCAGCTTAAGGAGCGGCAGGGCCGCCCTCCCTTTAGCCAAAAACATTCAGTACTTC.

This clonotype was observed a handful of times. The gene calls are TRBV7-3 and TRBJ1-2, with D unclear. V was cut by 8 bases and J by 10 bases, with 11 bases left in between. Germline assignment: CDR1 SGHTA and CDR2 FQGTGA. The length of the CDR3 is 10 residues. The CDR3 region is CASGLRDYTF. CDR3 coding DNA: TGTGCCAGCGGGTTACGTGACTACACCTTC.

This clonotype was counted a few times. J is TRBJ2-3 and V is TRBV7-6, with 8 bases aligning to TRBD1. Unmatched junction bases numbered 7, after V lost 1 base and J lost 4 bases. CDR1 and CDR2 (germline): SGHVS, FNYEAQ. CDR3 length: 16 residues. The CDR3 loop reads CASSLGWTGSADTQYF. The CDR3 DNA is TGTGCCAGCAGCTTAGGTTGGACAGGGAGCGCAGATACGCAGTATTTT.

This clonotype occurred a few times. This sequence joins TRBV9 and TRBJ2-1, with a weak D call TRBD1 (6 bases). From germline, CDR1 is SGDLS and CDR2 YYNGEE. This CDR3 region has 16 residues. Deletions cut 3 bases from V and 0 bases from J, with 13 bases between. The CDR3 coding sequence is TGTGCCAGCAGCGGCCCGCAGGGGAACTCCTACAATGAGCAGTTCTTC. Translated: CASSGPQGNSYNEQFF.

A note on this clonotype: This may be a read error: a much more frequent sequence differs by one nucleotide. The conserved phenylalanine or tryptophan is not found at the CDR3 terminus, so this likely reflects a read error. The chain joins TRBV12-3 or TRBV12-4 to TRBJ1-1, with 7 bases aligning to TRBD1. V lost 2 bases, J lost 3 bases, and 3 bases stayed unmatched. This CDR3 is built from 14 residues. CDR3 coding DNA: TGTGCCAGCAGTTTATATCAGGGGGACACTGAAGCTTTCGTT. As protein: CASSLYQGDTEAFV.

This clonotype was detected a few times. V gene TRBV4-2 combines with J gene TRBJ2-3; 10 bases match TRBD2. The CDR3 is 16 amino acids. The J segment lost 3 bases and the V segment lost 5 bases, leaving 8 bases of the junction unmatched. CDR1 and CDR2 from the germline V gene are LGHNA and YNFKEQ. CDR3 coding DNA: TGTGCCAGCAGCTGGCTGAGCGGGGGGGCAACAGATACGCAGTATTTT. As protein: CASSWLSGGATDTQYF.

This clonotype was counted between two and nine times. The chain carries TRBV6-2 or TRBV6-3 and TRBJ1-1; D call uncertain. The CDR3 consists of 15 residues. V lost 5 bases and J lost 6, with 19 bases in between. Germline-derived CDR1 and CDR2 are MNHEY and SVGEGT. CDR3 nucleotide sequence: TGTGCCAGCAGTAGAAAACCGGGTTTACCCTCTGAAGCTTTCTTT. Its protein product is CASSRKPGLPSEAFF.

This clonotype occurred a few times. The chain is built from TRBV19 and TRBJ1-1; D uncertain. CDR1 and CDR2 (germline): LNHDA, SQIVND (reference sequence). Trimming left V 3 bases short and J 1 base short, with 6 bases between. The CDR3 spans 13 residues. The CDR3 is CASSISTNTEAFF. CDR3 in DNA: TGTGCCAGTAGTATCTCCACGAACACTGAAGCTTTCTTT.

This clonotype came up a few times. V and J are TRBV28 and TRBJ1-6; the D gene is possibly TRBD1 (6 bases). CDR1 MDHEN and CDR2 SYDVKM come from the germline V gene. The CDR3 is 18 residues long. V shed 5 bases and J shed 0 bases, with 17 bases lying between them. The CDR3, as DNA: TGTGCCAGCAGTATCCCGGGGGGGGCAAGCTCCTATAATTCACCCCTCCACTTT. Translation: CASSIPGGASSYNSPLHF.

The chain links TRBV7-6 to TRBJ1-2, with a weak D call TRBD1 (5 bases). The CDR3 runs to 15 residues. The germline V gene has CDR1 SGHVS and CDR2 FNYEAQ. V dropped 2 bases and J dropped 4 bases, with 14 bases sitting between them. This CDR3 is CASSLRQGGSYGYTF. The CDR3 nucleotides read TGTGCCAGCAGCTTAAGGCAGGGTGGGAGCTATGGCTACACCTTC.

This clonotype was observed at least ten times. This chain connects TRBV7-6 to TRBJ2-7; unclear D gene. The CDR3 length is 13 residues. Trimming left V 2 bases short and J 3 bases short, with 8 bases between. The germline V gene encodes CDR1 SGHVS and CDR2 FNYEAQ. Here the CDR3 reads CASSLYPVYEQYF. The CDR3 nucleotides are TGTGCCAGCAGCTTATATCCCGTCTACGAGCAGTACTTC.